These 5 T cell receptor beta chains were all obtained from the same sample, sequenced in a study of cytomegalovirus exposure and HLA in healthy donors. Primers: 60 Vbeta forward and 13 Jbeta reverse. Sequenced by immunoSEQ multiplex PCR; TCRdb stores in-frame clones only, minus some. The sample holds approximately 110,000 clones. Sequenced sample: PBMCs. The receptors shown here come from a man younger than 30 in good health and CMV-seronegative.

V gene TRBV6-1 combines with J gene TRBJ2-2, with D unclear. This CDR3 is 13 amino acids long. Trimming removed 7 bases from V and 6 bases from J, with 12 bases in between. Germline assignment: CDR1 MNHNS and CDR2 SASEGT. The DNA for the CDR3 is TGTGCCAGCATTTATATAGGAGCCGGGGAGCTGTTTTTT. Protein: CASIYIGAGELFF.

The chain recombines TRBV30 with TRBJ2-1; 10 nucleotides match TRBD2. This CDR3 contains 16 residues. The J segment lost 9 bases and the V segment lost 1 base, leaving 12 bases of the junction unmatched. Germline V gives CDR1 GTSNPN, CDR2 SVGIG (reference sequence). The CDR3 DNA reads TGTGCCTGGAGTGGCCCCCTAGCGGGGGTCCGGGGTGAGCAGTTCTTC. Its translation: CAWSGPLAGVRGEQFF.

The J gene is TRBJ2-1, the V gene TRBV19; no reliable D call. The V and J ends lost 5 bases and 10 bases respectively, with 12 bases between them. The germline V gene encodes CDR1 LNHDA and CDR2 SQIVND (reference sequence). CDR3 size: 12 residues. CDR3: CASSAQFSEQFF. In DNA form, the CDR3 reads TGTGCCAGTAGTGCTCAGTTCTCCGAGCAGTTCTTC.

The chain links TRBV7-8 to TRBJ1-1, with TRBD1 matching 8 bases. Per germline, CDR1 SGHVS and CDR2 FQNEAQ. CDR3 length: 15 amino acids. V lost 5 bases to trimming and J lost 5 bases; unmatched junction nucleotides: 10. Here the CDR3 reads CASSPPGQGKTEAFF. CDR3 bases: TGTGCCAGCAGCCCGCCCGGACAGGGAAAAACTGAAGCTTTCTTT.

This chain connects TRBV28 to TRBJ1-2, with 11 bases lining up with TRBD1. The trim removed 5 bases at V and 6 bases at J, leaving 17 bases unmatched. CDR1 and CDR2 (germline): MDHEN, SYDVKM. This CDR3 comprises 18 residues. The CDR3 DNA follows: TGTGCCAGCAGTCCGCTCGACGGGACAGGGGGAGGGGGCGATGGCTACACCTTC. It translates to CASSPLDGTGGGGDGYTF.